Listed below are T cell receptor beta chains from one sample, sequenced in a study of cytomegalovirus exposure and HLA in healthy donors. Method: immunoSEQ multiplex PCR; TCRdb's copy keeps in-frame clones and lacks some. The data show just over 200,000 clones, with 82% seen just once and less than 3% held by the top ten. The sequencing sample was made of PBMCs. These receptors came from a woman aged 40 to 50 in good health and CMV-seronegative. Each CDR3 is given with its conserved first and last residue. A D gene is named only where the DNA matches it firmly. The size field is filled for only some rows; it gives once, few, many or a size class.

J gene	clone size	D gene	V gene	CDR3 protein	CDR3 DNA
TRBJ1-2	few	.	TRBV5-5	CASSVRDTDGYTF	TGTGCCAGCAGCGTACGGGACACAGACGGCTACACCTTC
TRBJ1-5	.	TRBD1	TRBV27	CASSPSGTVPNQPQHF	TGTGCCAGCAGTCCATCTGGGACAGTGCCCAATCAGCCCCAGCATTTT
TRBJ2-1	.	.	TRBV11-2	CASSLDRGNEQFF	TGTGCCAGCAGCTTAGATCGAGGAAATGAGCAGTTCTTC
TRBJ1-2	.	TRBD1	TRBV27	CASSRQGGYGYTF	TGTGCCAGCAGTCGACAGGGGGGTTATGGCTACACCTTC
TRBJ2-7	.	.	TRBV5-6	CASSLQGSYEQYF	TGTGCCAGCAGCTTGCAGGGATCCTACGAGCAGTACTTC
TRBJ1-3	.	.	TRBV5-4	CASSLGVGGFSGNTIYF	TGTGCCAGCAGCCTCGGTGTTGGAGGGTTCTCTGGAAACACCATATATTTT
TRBJ2-3	once	.	TRBV30	CAWRGRTTFGDGTQYF	TGTGCCTGGAGGGGCCGGACTACCTTCGGGGATGGTACGCAGTATTTT
TRBJ1-1	.	.	TRBV30	CARRGGMNTEAFF	TGTGCTCGGAGGGGCGGAATGAACACTGAAGCTTTCTTT
TRBJ2-5	.	TRBD1	TRBV29-1	CSVEGQQETQYF	TGCAGCGTTGAGGGACAGCAAGAGACCCAGTACTTC
TRBJ2-3	.	TRBD2	TRBV10-1	CASSPGGTSTDTQYF	TGCGCCAGCAGCCCCGGGGGGACTAGCACAGATACGCAGTATTTT
TRBJ2-5	.	.	TRBV28	CASEGTQETQYF	TGTGCCAGCGAGGGAACCCAAGAGACCCAGTACTTC
TRBJ2-7	.	.	TRBV7-2	CASSPHYEQYF	TGTGCCAGCAGCCCCCACTACGAGCAGTACTTC
TRBJ2-3	.	TRBD1	TRBV18	CASSLGQGLDTQYF	TGTGCCAGCTCTCTCGGACAGGGTCTAGATACGCAGTATTTT
TRBJ2-5	few	.	TRBV7-8	CASSLSPGQLAWETQYF	TGTGCCAGCAGCTTGAGCCCCGGCCAGCTAGCGTGGGAGACCCAGTACTTC
TRBJ1-2	.	.	TRBV29-1	CSVLRGNYGYTF	TGCAGCGTTTTAAGGGGTAACTATGGCTACACCTTC
TRBJ1-2	.	.	TRBV13	CASSSDTQSYGYTF	TGTGCCAGCAGCTCGGACACTCAGAGCTATGGCTACACCTTC
TRBJ1-4	.	.	TRBV30	CAWSSTEKKLFF	TGTGCCTGGAGTTCGACAGAGAAAAAACTGTTTTTT
TRBJ2-5	.	.	TRBV19	CASSIDLEETQYF	TGTGCCAGTAGTATAGATCTAGAGGAGACCCAGTACTTC
TRBJ2-7	.	.	TRBV5-1	CASSLGMRNEQYF	TGCGCCAGCAGCTTGGGAATGAGGAACGAGCAGTACTTC
TRBJ2-7	.	TRBD2	TRBV29-1	CSVDVRSGTSGGNSYEQYF	TGCAGCGTTGATGTCAGGTCCGGGACTAGCGGAGGGAACTCCTACGAGCAGTACTTC
TRBJ1-4	.	.	TRBV10-2	CASRGAATNEKLFF	TGCGCCAGCAGAGGGGCCGCAACTAATGAAAAACTGTTTTTT
TRBJ2-7	.	.	TRBV28	CASSPTPYEQYF	TGTGCCAGCAGTCCCACCCCCTACGAGCAGTACTTC
TRBJ1-5	few	.	TRBV4-1	CASSPDLGARRHF	TGCGCCAGCAGCCCTGACCTGGGGGCCCGACGGCATTTT
TRBJ2-1	.	.	TRBV6-5	CASSSTLAISQFF	TGTGCCAGCAGTTCGACTCTAGCGATTTCGCAGTTCTTC
TRBJ2-2	once	TRBD2	TRBV2	CASIGGRGTGELFF	TGTGCCAGCATTGGCGGGAGAGGCACCGGGGAGCTGTTTTTT